This passage covers 5 T cell receptor beta chains from one sample sequenced in a study of identical twins. Each CDR3 protein gets one entry after TCRdb re-called the 5' RACE reads with MiXCR. The sample holds 150,000 or so distinct CDR3 sequences; 3% to 4.5% are singletons and the top ten take 8.1%. Sequencing was done on a sample of memory T cells sorted from blood. These receptors were taken from a man aged 18 to 30 in good health.

In this sample, this clonotype turned up a few times. The chain carries TRBV7-9 and TRBJ2-7, with 9 nucleotides matching TRBD1. The ends lost 1 base at V and 5 bases at J; junction bases unmatched: 6. This CDR3 contains 15 residues. Germline lookup yields CDR1 SEHNR and CDR2 FQNEAQ (reference sequence). CDR3 residues: CASSLGDGTGHEQYV. The CDR3 DNA follows: TGTGCCAGCAGCTTAGGAGACGGGACAGGGCACGAGCAGTACGTC.

This clonotype was recorded at least ten times. The chain couples TRBV12-5 to TRBJ2-3; 9 nucleotides match TRBD2. Germline V CDR1 and CDR2: LGHNT, FRNRAP. The CDR3 covers 15 residues. The junction had 7 bases not matched to a gene; V was cut back by 6 bases and J by 3 bases. The CDR3 DNA sequence: TGTGCTAGTGGCCAAGCGGGAGGTGAAACAGATACGCAGTATTTT. Translating gives CASGQAGGETDTQYF.

V gene TRBV30 combines with J gene TRBJ2-1, with a tentative D call TRBD2 (5 bases). The CDR3 is 13 residues long. Trimming stripped 6 bases from V and 9 bases from J, with 18 bases between. Germline CDR1 reads GTSNPN; CDR2 reads SVGIG (reference sequence). CDR3 nucleotide sequence: TGTGCCTGCCGGGATCATCTACGGGGTGAGCAGTTCTTC. This gives the protein CACRDHLRGEQFF.

In its sample, this clonotype was seen many times. The V gene is TRBV20-1, the J gene TRBJ1-6; unclear D gene. CDR1 is DFQATT, CDR2 SNEGSKA, per germline (reference sequence). The CDR3 is made up of 17 amino acids. V was pared by 8 bases and J by 4 bases, with 24 bases between. The DNA of the CDR3 is TGCAGTACTACCCCTCGGGCGGGTTTGTCTTATAATTCACCCCTCCACTTT. Protein: CSTTPRAGLSYNSPLHF.

This chain connects TRBV20-1 to TRBJ1-4, with D unresolved. From germline, CDR1 is DFQATT and CDR2 SNEGSKA (reference sequence). Deletions cut 0 bases from V and 3 bases from J, with 11 bases between. The CDR3 totals 15 residues. The CDR3 coding sequence is TGCAGTGCTAGAGATCTAAGGAGCTCTAATGAAAAACTGTTTTTT. Protein: CSARDLRSSNEKLFF.